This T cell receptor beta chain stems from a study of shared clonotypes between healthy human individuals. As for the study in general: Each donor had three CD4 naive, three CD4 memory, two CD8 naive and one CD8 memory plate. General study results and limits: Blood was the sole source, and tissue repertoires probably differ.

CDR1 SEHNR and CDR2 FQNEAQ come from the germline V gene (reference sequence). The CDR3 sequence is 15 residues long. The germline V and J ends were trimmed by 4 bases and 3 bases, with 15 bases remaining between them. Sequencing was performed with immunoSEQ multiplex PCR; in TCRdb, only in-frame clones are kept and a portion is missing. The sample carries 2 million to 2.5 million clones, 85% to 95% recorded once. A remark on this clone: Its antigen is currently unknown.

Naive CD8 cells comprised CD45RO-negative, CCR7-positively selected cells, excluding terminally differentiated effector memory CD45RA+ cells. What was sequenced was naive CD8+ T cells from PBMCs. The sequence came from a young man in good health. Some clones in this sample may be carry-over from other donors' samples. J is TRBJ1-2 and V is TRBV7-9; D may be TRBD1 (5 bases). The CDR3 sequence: CASSSGLSGDYGYTF. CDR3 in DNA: TGTGCCAGCAGCTCCGGCCTCTCGGGGGACTATGGCTACACCTTC.